Listed here are 22 T cell receptor beta chains from one sample, sequenced in a study of T cells in Graves' hyperthyroidism and ophthalmopathy. Template material for amplifying TCR beta CDR3 regions consisted of RNA transcripts. First-round RT-PCR targeting the TCR CDR3 was performed with the HTBI primer set. One entry per CDR3 protein results from TCRdb running MiXCR on the multiplex PCR reads. The repertoire holds roughly 510,000 distinct CDR3 sequences, with 40% to 55% as singletons. Sequenced sample: peripheral blood or thyroid tissue (not recorded which). The receptors originated from an adult woman with Graves' disease, either hyperthyroidism or ophthalmopathy (not recorded which).

This clonotype was observed at least ten times. The chain couples TRBV20-1 to TRBJ1-5, with 7 bases matching TRBD1. Per the germline V gene, CDR1 is DFQATT and CDR2 is SNEGSKA (reference sequence). The CDR3 has 20 residues. Losses at the gene ends were 3 bases for V and 2 bases for J; bases not matched to a gene: 22. The CDR3 region is CSARRQGRVGMRIGNQPQHF. CDR3 DNA sequence: TGCAGTGCTAGGAGACAGGGAAGGGTAGGAATGCGCATAGGCAATCAGCCCCAGCATTTT.

The chain links TRBV10-1 to TRBJ1-1, with D possibly TRBD1 on 6 matching bases. The CDR3 loop spans 12 amino acids. The V and J ends lost 7 bases and 1 base respectively, with 7 bases between them. CDR1 WNHNN and CDR2 SYGVQD come from the germline V gene (reference sequence). The DNA of the CDR3 is TGCGCCAGCATGGACAGGAACACTGAAGCTTTCTTT. The encoded protein is CASMDRNTEAFF.

This chain connects TRBV7-6 to TRBJ1-1; D is perhaps TRBD1 (5 bases). The V end lost 5 bases, the J end lost 8 bases, and 15 bases lay between the germline ends. Germline V lookup: CDR1 SGHVS, CDR2 FNYEAQ. The CDR3 covers 13 residues. The CDR3 DNA follows: TGTGCCAGCAGCAAGGGTGGGGGTGAGGAAGCTTTCTTT. Protein product: CASSKGGGEEAFF.

This clonotype was seen only once. This CDR3 fails to terminate in the conserved phenylalanine or tryptophan, so it likely reflects a read error. No DNA is shown, since the ends of the CDR3 on it are uncertain; the CDR3 is the one TCRdb lists. The V call is TRBV11-2, the J call TRBJ2-6. The CDR3 adds up to 8 amino acids, both ends counted. The germline CDR1 and CDR2 sequences are SGHAT and FQNNGV. The CDR3 reads CASSSMTS.

The chain links TRBV11-1 to TRBJ1-6; tentatively, D is TRBD1 (5 bases). V gave up 6 bases and J gave up 2 bases, with 17 bases separating them. This CDR3 is built from 17 residues. Germline V gives CDR1 SGHAT, CDR2 FQDESV (reference sequence). CDR3 DNA: TGTGCCAGCAGTACCGTGGAAGGGGAGACCTATAATTCACCCCTCCACTTT. This sequence encodes CASSTVEGETYNSPLHF.

This clonotype has a handful of counts. The chain carries TRBV9 and TRBJ2-5, with TRBD2 matching over 9 bases. Germline assignment: CDR1 SGDLS and CDR2 YYNGEE. CDR3 length: 16 amino acids. V lost 0 bases to trimming and J lost 4 bases; unmatched junction nucleotides: 7. This chain's CDR3 is CASSVGGSGRGETQYF. The CDR3 nucleotides are TGTGCCAGCAGCGTAGGTGGTAGCGGGAGAGGAGAGACCCAGTACTTC.

The chain joins TRBV13 to TRBJ1-5; no definite D call. Trimming took off 5 bases at V and 8 bases at J, with 19 bases between the two ends. CDR3 length: 15 residues. CDR1 and CDR2 from the germline V gene are PRHDT and FYEKMQ (reference sequence). This chain's CDR3 is CASSPGVVGWEPQHF. The CDR3 nucleotides are TGTGCCAGCAGCCCGGGCGTGGTAGGGTGGGAGCCCCAGCATTTT.

This clonotype was seen just once. A much larger clone differs from this one at a single base, so this may be a read error. The rearrangement joins TRBV14 to TRBJ2-7; possible D gene TRBD2, 6 bases. The CDR3 sequence is 16 residues long. Germline V lookup: CDR1 SGHDN, CDR2 FVKESK. Between the trimmed V and J ends, which lost 4 bases and 2 bases, there was a span of 18 bases. CDR3 in amino acids: CASSLPRDLNTYEQYF. CDR3 sequence (DNA): TGTGCCAGCAGCCTCCCCCGGGACTTGAATACCTACGAGCAGTACTTC.

This clonotype was found a few times. The rearrangement joins TRBV9 to TRBJ1-6; 7 bases match TRBD1. The CDR3 is made up of 16 amino acids. Germline assignment: CDR1 SGDLS and CDR2 YYNGEE. The V gene end was trimmed by 4 bases and the J gene end by 7 bases; junction bases not matched to a gene: 11. This CDR3 reads CASSRDRVLPNSPLHF. For the CDR3, the DNA is TGTGCCAGCAGCCGAGACAGGGTCTTACCAAATTCACCCCTCCACTTT.

The rearrangement uses TRBV29-1 and TRBJ1-2, with D uncertain. The CDR3 contains 13 residues. The germline V and J ends were trimmed by 2 bases and 2 bases, with 9 bases remaining between them. Per germline, CDR1 SQVTM and CDR2 ANQGSEA. CDR3 nucleotide sequence: TGCAGCGTTGAACATACGCTCAACTATGGCTACACCTTC. This translates into CSVEHTLNYGYTF.

This clonotype was seen more than once but under ten times. The chain combines TRBV10-2 with TRBJ1-1, with unresolved D. V was pared by 2 bases and J by 6 bases, with 16 bases between. The CDR3 loop spans 15 amino acids. Germline-derived CDR1 and CDR2 are WSHSY and SAAADI. CDR3 sequence reads: CASSEHDVVLAEAFF. For the CDR3, the DNA is TGCGCCAGCAGTGAGCACGACGTTGTTTTGGCTGAAGCTTTCTTT.

This clonotype was recorded at least ten times. The chain combines TRBV20-1 with TRBJ1-1; the D is unclear. This CDR3 has 10 amino acids. Germline V gene lookup returns CDR1 DFQATT and CDR2 SNEGSKA (reference sequence). V gave up 5 bases and J gave up 5 bases, with 6 bases separating them. Written as DNA, the CDR3 is TGCAGTGCTCGGAGTACTGAAGCTTTCTTT. Translating gives CSARSTEAFF.

Ten or more counts support this clonotype. V is TRBV6-5 and J is TRBJ1-4; 8 nucleotides align to TRBD1. CDR1 is MNHEY and CDR2 is SVGAGI in the germline V gene. This CDR3 region has 14 residues. V lost 7 bases, J lost 4 bases, and 5 bases stayed unmatched. The chain's CDR3 is CASKSGQGNEKLFF. The CDR3 bases are TGTGCCAGCAAGTCCGGACAGGGTAATGAAAAACTGTTTTTT.

A few counts support this clonotype. The genes are TRBV29-1 and TRBJ2-7; D tentatively fits TRBD1 or TRBD2 (5 bases each). Germline lookup yields CDR1 SQVTM and CDR2 ANQGSEA. Trimming pared 8 bases from V and 1 base from J, leaving 9 bases between. The CDR3 contains 11 residues. The DNA of the CDR3 is TGCAGCTTTGGGGGTTCCTACGAGCAGTACTTC. Residues: CSFGGSYEQYF.

V is TRBV29-1 and J is TRBJ2-7; either TRBD1 or TRBD2 may fit D (5 bases each). Germline V gene lookup returns CDR1 SQVTM and CDR2 ANQGSEA. CDR3 length: 12 amino acids. Trimming cost V 7 bases and J 1 base, with 11 bases left between them. CDR3 sequence: CSAAGSSYEQYF. CDR3 coding DNA: TGCAGCGCCGCAGGGAGTTCCTACGAGCAGTACTTC.

This chain links TRBV7-2 with TRBJ1-6; tentatively, D is TRBD1 (6 bases). The V gene's germline CDR1 is SGHTA and CDR2 FQGNSA. CDR3 length equals 16 residues. V was shortened by 3 bases and J by 6 bases, with 15 bases between the two germline ends. CDR3 DNA sequence: TGTGCCAGCAGCTTTACCCTACAGGGTCTTAATTCACCCCTCCACTTT. Its protein is CASSFTLQGLNSPLHF. Together with reference TRBV7-2 and TRBJ1-6, the CDR3 gives the full variable domain: GAGVSQSPSNKVTEKGKDVELRCDPISGHTALYWYRQSLGQGLEFLIYFQGNSAPDKSGLPSDRFSAERTGGSVSTLTIQRTQQEDSAVYLCASSFTLQGLNSPLHFGNGTRLTVT.

This chain joins TRBV3-1 and TRBJ2-6; a weak D match, TRBD2 (5 bases). Germline loops: CDR1 LGHDT, CDR2 YNNKEL (reference sequence). The CDR3 extends over 17 amino acids. V was cut by 0 bases and J by 0 bases, with 9 bases left in between. In DNA form, the CDR3 reads TGTGCCAGCAGCCAAGACGGGGTGAACTCTGGGGCCAACGTCCTGACTTTC. Residues: CASSQDGVNSGANVLTF.

This clonotype occurred many times. One junction end disagrees with the germline gene, perhaps due to a read error. The V gene is TRBV5-1, the J gene TRBJ2-2; 7 positions agree with TRBD2. CDR3 length equals 14 residues. Germline V gives CDR1 SGHRS, CDR2 YFSETQ. CDR3 protein: CASSLAGNTGELFF. CDR3 nucleotides: TGTGCCAGCAGCTTAGCGGGGAACACCGGGGAGCTGTTTTTT. The whole variable domain, filled in from reference TRBV5-1 and TRBJ2-2, reads KAGVTQTPRYLIKTRGQQVTLSCSPISGHRSVSWYQQTPGQGLQFLFEYFSETQRNKGNFPGRFSGRQFSNSRSEMNVSTLELGDSALYLCASSLAGNTGELFFGEGSRLTVL.

This clonotype was observed many times. CDR3 coding DNA: TGTGCCACCAGTGATTTAGAGGACAGTCACACTGATCAAGAGACCCAGTACTTC. Its protein is CATSDLEDSHTDQETQYF. V is TRBV24-1 and J is TRBJ2-5, with D perhaps TRBD1 (6 bases). The V gene lost 1 base and the J gene lost 2 bases, with 19 bases spanning the gap. In germline, CDR1 is KGHDR, CDR2 SFDVKD. The CDR3 extends over 18 amino acids.

As to this clonotype: The junction differs from germline at one of its ends, possibly a read error. The chain couples TRBV2 to TRBJ1-1; a weak D match, TRBD1 (5 bases). The CDR3 is made up of 14 amino acids. CDR1 is SNHLY and CDR2 is FYNNEI in the germline V gene. The CDR3 region has the DNA TGTGCCGGCAGTGTGGGGCGCGCGAACACTGAAGCTTTCTTT. It codes for CAGSVGRANTEAFF.

The rearrangement joins TRBV5-1 to TRBJ2-5; unclear D gene. CDR3 length: 14 residues. Germline V gives CDR1 SGHRS, CDR2 YFSETQ. V shed 0 bases and J shed 4 bases, with 10 bases lying between them. The CDR3 bases are TGCGCCAGCAGCTTGGAGGCCCAGCGAGAGACCCAGTACTTC. Its translation is CASSLEAQRETQYF.

This clonotype occurred many times. J is TRBJ1-2 and V is TRBV10-3, with D unresolved. Per germline, CDR1 ENHRY and CDR2 SYGVKD. The V gene lost 4 bases and the J gene lost 0 bases, with 3 bases spanning the gap. The CDR3 is 12 residues long. The CDR3 spells CAISGPNYGYTF. The CDR3 DNA reads TGTGCCATCAGTGGACCTAACTATGGCTACACCTTC.